Each of the 2 T cell receptor beta chains below was sequenced from the same sample in a study of T cell responses to AZD1222 COVID-19 vaccine. Libraries were prepared by immunoSEQ multiplex PCR; TCRdb keeps only in-frame clonotypes and omits some of them. The sample contains 97,000 or so clones, about 88% of which appear only once. Material: peripheral blood, obtained on day 0 of AZD1222 vaccination. These receptors originate from an adult in good health.

This chain joins TRBV3-1 (or the pseudogene TRBV3-2) and TRBJ2-5; no firm D call. CDR3 size: 16 residues. V was clipped by 4 bases and J by 2 bases, with 17 bases between them. From germline, CDR1 is LGHDT and CDR2 YNNKEL (reference sequence). The CDR3 nucleotides are TGTGCCAGCAGCCCCAGGTATCCACAACCTCAAGAGACCCAGTACTTC. Translating gives CASSPRYPQPQETQYF.

The chain links TRBV7-2 to TRBJ2-5; 9 positions agree with TRBD1. Per germline, CDR1 SGHTA and CDR2 FQGNSA. V was pared by 3 bases and J by 5 bases, with 13 bases of the junction left unmatched. The CDR3 runs to 17 residues. In nucleotides, the CDR3 is TGTGCCAGCAGCTTCGGGACAGGGTTTGCGCCGTCGGAGACCCAGTACTTC. It specifies CASSFGTGFAPSETQYF. The whole variable domain, filled in from reference TRBV7-2 and TRBJ2-5, reads GAGVSQSPSNKVTEKGKDVELRCDPISGHTALYWYRQSLGQGLEFLIYFQGNSAPDKSGLPSDRFSAERTGGSVSTLTIQRTQQEDSAVYLCASSFGTGFAPSETQYFGPGTRLLVL.